This T cell receptor beta chain is from a study of cytomegalovirus exposure and HLA in healthy donors. Turning to the study itself: Of 350 to 400 genotyped donors, about 80% grouped in the Caucasian-associated ancestry cluster.

The length of the CDR3 is 15 residues. Trimming stripped 9 bases from V and 0 bases from J, with 17 bases between. Germline CDR1 MNHEY, CDR2 SMNVEV (reference sequence). Study findings and constraints: As a later analysis showed, a missense DCLRE1C variant was linked to trimming of TCR beta V- and J-genes.

The PCR was carried out with 60 Vbeta primers and 13 Jbeta primers. The method was immunoSEQ multiplex PCR; TCRdb's version includes in-frame clones alone and lacks a portion of them. The sample includes 100,000 to 150,000 clones, roughly 80% of them seen just once. As concerns this clone: Antigen: not known.

Specimen: PBMCs. The origin of this receptor is a middle-aged woman in good health and CMV-seronegative. J is TRBJ1-2 and V is TRBV27; D possibly corresponds to TRBD1 (5 bases). CDR3 nucleotide sequence: TGTGCCAGTAAACCTAGGGGAGGAGCTAACTATGGCTACACCTTC. This encodes CASKPRGGANYGYTF.